These 24 T cell receptor beta chains originate from one sample sequenced in a study of T cell changes during pregnancy in multiple sclerosis. Clones were read by immunoSEQ multiplex PCR, and TCRdb kept only the in-frame ones, dropping some. The table records 45,000 to 70,000 clones, around 92% of them present only once. The input for sequencing was CD4+ T cells from peripheral blood mononuclear cells, taken after pregnancy. The source is a female donor in good health, enrolled as a control in a pregnancy study.

The chain couples TRBV6-5 to TRBJ1-5; 10 nucleotides agree with TRBD1. The V segment lost 6 bases and the J segment 8 bases; nucleotides outside the gene matches: 7. CDR1 and CDR2 from the germline V gene are MNHEY and SVGAGI. There are 14 residues in the CDR3. In DNA form, the CDR3 reads TGTGCCAGCAGCCAGACAGGGGGCAGTAAGCCCCAGCATTTT. Amino acids: CASSQTGGSKPQHF.

This clone came up a few times. This chain joins TRBV28 and TRBJ1-6, with 8 bases fitting TRBD1. CDR1 is MDHEN, CDR2 SYDVKM, per germline. The CDR3 runs to 14 residues. The J segment lost 6 bases and the V segment lost 8 bases, leaving 6 bases of the junction unmatched. CDR3 residues: CASHQGAGNSPLHF. As DNA, the CDR3 is TGTGCCAGCCACCAGGGGGCTGGTAATTCACCCCTCCACTTT.

In this sample, this clone turned up once. V is TRBV27 and J is TRBJ1-3; D gene ambiguous. Looked up from germline, CDR1 is MNHEY and CDR2 is SMNVEV (reference sequence). This CDR3 contains 15 residues. Between the trimmed V and J ends, which lost 5 bases and 0 bases, there was a span of 11 bases. In DNA form, the CDR3 reads TGTGCCAGCAGTACCTTGGGCTCCTCTGGAAACACCATATATTTT. Translating it yields CASSTLGSSGNTIYF.

In DNA, the CDR3 is TGCGCCAGCAGCCGGGGAACTAGCACAGATACGCAGTATTTT. Protein sequence: CASSRGTSTDTQYF. This rearrangement joins TRBV5-1 to TRBJ2-3; TRBD2 might be the D (5 bases). With 4 bases removed from V and 0 bases from J, the gap between germline ends came to 9 bases. Per germline, CDR1 SGHRS and CDR2 YFSETQ. The CDR3 is made up of 14 amino acids.

Only one count was recorded for this clone. V usage is TRBV5-1 and J usage is TRBJ2-7; 8 positions match TRBD1. The CDR3 consists of 14 residues. V shed 4 bases, J shed 4 bases, and the junction held 7 bases outside the gene matches. Germline CDR1 and CDR2: SGHRS and YFSETQ. CDR3 in amino acids: CASSLGTGFYEQYF. The CDR3 DNA reads TGCGCCAGCAGCCTAGGGACAGGATTTTACGAGCAGTACTTC.

The rearrangement uses TRBV2 and TRBJ2-7; 9 bases match TRBD1. The CDR3 is 15 residues long. Germline loops: CDR1 SNHLY, CDR2 FYNNEI. Losses at the gene ends were 5 bases for V and 7 bases for J; bases not matched to a gene: 12. The CDR3 sequence is CASSQSPRTGVEQYF. CDR3 in DNA: TGTGCCAGCAGTCAATCCCCCCGGACAGGGGTTGAGCAGTACTTC.

The chain carries TRBV2 and TRBJ2-7; 12 nucleotides line up with TRBD1. CDR3 length: 14 residues. CDR1 and CDR2 from the germline V gene are SNHLY and FYNNEI. J gave up 5 bases and V 6 bases, and 5 bases lay outside the gene matches. CDR3 DNA sequence: TGTGCCAGCAGCACCGGGACAGGGGGCCACGAGCAGTACTTC. It yields the protein CASSTGTGGHEQYF.

V is TRBV29-1 and J is TRBJ1-4, with D hard to call. Germline V gene lookup returns CDR1 SQVTM and CDR2 ANQGSEA. Trimming cost V 2 bases and J 8 bases, with 15 bases left between them. The CDR3 spans 14 residues. The CDR3 DNA reads as TGCAGCGTTGAATTGGCAGGTCAGAAGGAAAAACTGTTTTTT. Protein sequence: CSVELAGQKEKLFF.

J is TRBJ1-5 and V is TRBV7-6, with D hard to call. Germline V lookup: CDR1 SGHVS, CDR2 FNYEAQ. Trimming took 4 bases from V and 6 from J, leaving 10 bases between them. This CDR3 is 13 amino acids long. The CDR3 coding sequence is TGTGCCAGCAGCTCCTCGGTCACTCAGCCCCAGCATTTT. Its protein product is CASSSSVTQPQHF.

The V call is TRBV19, the J call TRBJ1-6; 10 nucleotides agree with TRBD1. This CDR3 is built from 17 residues. J gave up 9 bases and V 7 bases, and 15 bases lay outside the gene matches. Germline V gives CDR1 LNHDA, CDR2 SQIVND (reference sequence). The CDR3 sequence is CASKRQGALSRGSPLHF. CDR3 coding DNA: TGTGCCAGTAAGAGACAGGGGGCCCTTAGTCGGGGTTCACCCCTCCACTTT.

The CDR3 nucleotides are TGCGCCAGCAGCCTCCGGGCAGGGACAGTGTCCTACGAGCAGTACTTC. Encoded protein: CASSLRAGTVSYEQYF. The V and J genes are TRBV4-1 and TRBJ2-7; 7 bases map to TRBD1. The CDR3 loop spans 16 amino acids. J was trimmed by 1 base and V by 4 bases; bases with no gene match: 10. Germline lookup yields CDR1 MGHRA and CDR2 YSYEKL.

V gene TRBV11-3 combines with J gene TRBJ2-2; D is unresolved. Trimming removed 2 bases at V and 5 bases at J, with 6 bases between. The CDR3 consists of 13 residues. Germline V gene sequence: CDR1 SGHNT, CDR2 YENEEA. CDR3 DNA sequence: TGTGCCAGCAGCTTACGACTGACCGGGGAGCTGTTTTTT. Its protein is CASSLRLTGELFF.

J is TRBJ2-3 and V is TRBV9; D is perhaps TRBD1 (7 bases). The CDR3 sequence is 15 residues long. CDR1 and CDR2 from the germline V gene are SGDLS and YYNGEE. Between the trimmed V and J ends, which lost 4 bases and 0 bases, there was a span of 12 bases. CDR3 region: CASSSTGRSTDTQYF. The CDR3 DNA reads TGTGCCAGCAGCTCGACAGGGAGGAGCACAGATACGCAGTATTTT.

CDR3 residues: CASSLVGQGGSPLHF. For the CDR3, the DNA is TGTGCCAGCAGCCTCGTCGGACAGGGAGGCTCACCCCTCCACTTT. This chain links TRBV7-9 with TRBJ1-6; 8 bases map to TRBD1. The CDR3 has 15 residues. Per the germline V gene, CDR1 is SEHNR and CDR2 is FQNEAQ (reference sequence). J gave up 10 bases and V 5 bases, and 10 bases lay outside the gene matches.

V and J are TRBV18 and TRBJ2-3, with D possibly TRBD1 on 5 matching bases. Per the germline V gene, CDR1 is KGHSH and CDR2 is LQKENI. The V end was cut by 5 bases, the J end by 1 base, with 13 bases between. The CDR3 totals 15 residues. CDR3 region: CASSAGLVGTDTQYF. CDR3 bases: TGTGCCAGCTCAGCAGGGTTGGTGGGCACAGATACGCAGTATTTT.

The rearrangement uses TRBV10-3 and TRBJ2-3; D is unclear. Deletions cut 0 bases from V and 6 bases from J, with 13 bases between. CDR1 is ENHRY, CDR2 SYGVKD, per germline. The CDR3 extends over 15 amino acids. CDR3 coding DNA: TGTGCCATCAGTGAGTCGAATCTAGGAGCGGATACGCAGTATTTT. Its protein is CAISESNLGADTQYF.

This clone was found once. This sequence joins TRBV18 and TRBJ2-5; 7 bases fit TRBD2. In germline, CDR1 is KGHSH, CDR2 LQKENI. The CDR3 is 18 residues long. The V and J ends lost 4 bases and 1 base, in that order; junction bases with no gene match: 15. In DNA, the CDR3 is TGTGCCAGCTCACGAGTAGGGCCTAGCGGAACACTCCAAGAGACCCAGTACTTC. It translates to CASSRVGPSGTLQETQYF.

V gene TRBV4-2 combines with J gene TRBJ2-7, with 11 bases lining up with TRBD1. Trimming at V came to 4 bases and at J to 4 bases, leaving 6 bases not matched to a gene. Germline CDR1 LGHNA, CDR2 YNFKEQ. The CDR3 is 15 residues long. In DNA, the CDR3 is TGTGCCAGCAGCCCTGGGGGGACAGGGGGGTACGAGCAGTACTTC. Translated, it gives CASSPGGTGGYEQYF.

This chain joins TRBV4-3 and TRBJ1-1; unclear D gene. This CDR3 has 15 residues. The germline V gene encodes CDR1 LGHNA and CDR2 YSLEER. The V and J ends lost 0 bases and 4 bases respectively, with 12 bases between them. CDR3 coding DNA: TGCGCCAGCAGCCAAGATACTGGGGAGGGCACTGAAGCTTTCTTT. Protein: CASSQDTGEGTEAFF.

This clone was seen only once. The chain has TRBV7-2 and TRBJ2-3; 14 bases are a match to TRBD2. The V and J ends lost 3 bases and 5 bases, in that order; junction bases with no gene match: 1. The germline gives CDR1 SGHTA, CDR2 FQGNSA. CDR3 length: 15 residues. The CDR3 loop reads CASSLTSGGVDTQYF. CDR3 coding DNA: TGTGCCAGCAGCTTGACTAGCGGGGGGGTAGATACGCAGTATTTT.

This chain joins TRBV19 and TRBJ1-4; tentative D call: TRBD1 (5 bases). V was trimmed by 8 bases and J by 1 base, leaving 14 bases between them. The CDR3 length is 15 residues. CDR1 and CDR2 from the germline V gene are LNHDA and SQIVND (reference sequence). DNA of the CDR3: TGTGCCAGTCGGGCTTACAGGTTAACTAATGAAAAACTGTTTTTT. Translated: CASRAYRLTNEKLFF.

The rearrangement uses TRBV5-6 and TRBJ1-1, with a weak D call TRBD1 (6 bases). V gave up 1 base and J gave up 1 base, with 17 bases separating them. Looked up from germline, CDR1 is SGHDT and CDR2 is YYEEEE. The CDR3 has 17 residues. CDR3 coding DNA: TGTGCCAGCAGCTTGCTACAGGGTAGGAACCGGAACACTGAAGCTTTCTTT. Protein: CASSLLQGRNRNTEAFF.

Only one count was recorded for this clone. CDR3 sequence reads: CASSPTGLVYEQYF. The CDR3 nucleotides read TGTGCCAGCAGCCCGACAGGGTTAGTCTACGAGCAGTACTTC. J is TRBJ2-7 and V is TRBV9; 7 nucleotides align to TRBD1. The CDR3 runs to 14 residues. The V gene's germline CDR1 is SGDLS and CDR2 YYNGEE. V lost 4 bases and J lost 3; bases outside the gene matches: 7.

The chain has TRBV6-6 and TRBJ1-6; the D is unclear. Deletions cut 6 bases from V and 0 bases from J, with 12 bases between. This CDR3 spans 16 amino acids. Per germline, CDR1 MNHNY and CDR2 SVGAGI (reference sequence). The CDR3 coding sequence is TGTGCCAGCAGCCACCCAAGCGGCTCCTATAATTCACCCCTCCACTTT. This encodes CASSHPSGSYNSPLHF.